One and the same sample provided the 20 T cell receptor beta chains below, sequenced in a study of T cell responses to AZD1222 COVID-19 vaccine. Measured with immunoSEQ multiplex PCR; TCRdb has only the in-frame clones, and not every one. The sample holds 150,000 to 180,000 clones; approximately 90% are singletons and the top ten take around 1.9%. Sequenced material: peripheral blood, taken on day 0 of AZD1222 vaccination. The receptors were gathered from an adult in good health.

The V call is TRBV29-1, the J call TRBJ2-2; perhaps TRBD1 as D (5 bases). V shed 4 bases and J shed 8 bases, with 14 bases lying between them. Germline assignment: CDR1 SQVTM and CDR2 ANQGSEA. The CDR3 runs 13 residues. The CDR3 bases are TGCAGCGTTGCCGTAGGGGCAGCGGGGGAGCTGTTTTTT. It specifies CSVAVGAAGELFF.

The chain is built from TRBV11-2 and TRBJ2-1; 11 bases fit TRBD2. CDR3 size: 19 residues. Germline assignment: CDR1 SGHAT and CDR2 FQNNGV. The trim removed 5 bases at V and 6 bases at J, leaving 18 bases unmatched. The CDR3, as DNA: TGTGCCAGCAGCCGAACTCTAGGGACTAGCGGAACCTCTTTCAATGAGCAGTTCTTC. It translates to CASSRTLGTSGTSFNEQFF.

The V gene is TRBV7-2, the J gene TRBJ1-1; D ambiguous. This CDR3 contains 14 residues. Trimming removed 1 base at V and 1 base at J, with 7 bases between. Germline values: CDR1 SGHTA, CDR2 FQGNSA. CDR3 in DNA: TGTGCCAGCAGCTTAGTCGCAGGGAACACTGAAGCTTTCTTT. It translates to CASSLVAGNTEAFF.

The CDR3 protein is CASSTGLAESYEQYF. Here the CDR3 DNA reads TGCGCCAGCAGCACGGGACTAGCGGAATCCTACGAGCAGTACTTC. V is TRBV4-3 and J is TRBJ2-7; TRBD2 matches 11 bases. The V gene's germline CDR1 is LGHNA and CDR2 YSLEER. J lost 1 base, V lost 5 bases, and 4 bases had no gene match. This CDR3 is 15 amino acids long.

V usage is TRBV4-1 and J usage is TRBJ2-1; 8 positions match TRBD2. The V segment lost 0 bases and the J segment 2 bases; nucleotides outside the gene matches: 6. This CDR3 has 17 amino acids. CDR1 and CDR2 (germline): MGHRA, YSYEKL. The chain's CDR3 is CASSQDFTGGPYNEQFF. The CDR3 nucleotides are TGCGCCAGCAGCCAAGATTTTACGGGAGGGCCCTACAATGAGCAGTTCTTC.

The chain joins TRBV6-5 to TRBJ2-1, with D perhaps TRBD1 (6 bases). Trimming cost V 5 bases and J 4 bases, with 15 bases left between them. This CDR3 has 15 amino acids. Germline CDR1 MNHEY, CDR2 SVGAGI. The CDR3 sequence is CASSPTMDRYNEQFF. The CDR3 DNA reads TGTGCCAGCAGTCCTACGATGGACAGATACAATGAGCAGTTCTTC.

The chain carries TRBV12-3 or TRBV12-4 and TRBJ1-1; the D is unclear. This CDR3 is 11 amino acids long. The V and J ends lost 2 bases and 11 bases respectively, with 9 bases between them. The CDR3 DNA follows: TGTGCCAGCAGTTTAAAAGGGAACGCTTTCTTT. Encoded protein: CASSLKGNAFF.

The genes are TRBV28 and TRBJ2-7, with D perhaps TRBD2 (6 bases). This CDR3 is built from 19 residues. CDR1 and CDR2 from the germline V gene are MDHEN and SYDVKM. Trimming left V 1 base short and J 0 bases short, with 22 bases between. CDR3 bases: TGTGCCAGCAGTTTATTTGCGCCTATCGCGGGATCGCACTCCTACGAGCAGTACTTC. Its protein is CASSLFAPIAGSHSYEQYF.

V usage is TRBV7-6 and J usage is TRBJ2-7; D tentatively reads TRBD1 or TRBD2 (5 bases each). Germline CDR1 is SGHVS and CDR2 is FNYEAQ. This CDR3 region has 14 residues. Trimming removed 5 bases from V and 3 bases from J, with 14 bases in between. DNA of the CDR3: TGTGCCAGCAGCAATATACGGGACGGCTACGAGCAGTACTTC. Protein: CASSNIRDGYEQYF. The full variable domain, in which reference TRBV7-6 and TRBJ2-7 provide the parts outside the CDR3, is GAGVSQSPRYKVTKRGQDVALRCDPISGHVSLYWYRQALGQGPEFLTYFNYEAQQDKSGLPNDRFSAERPEGSISTLTIQRTEQRDSAMYRCASSNIRDGYEQYFGPGTRLTVT.

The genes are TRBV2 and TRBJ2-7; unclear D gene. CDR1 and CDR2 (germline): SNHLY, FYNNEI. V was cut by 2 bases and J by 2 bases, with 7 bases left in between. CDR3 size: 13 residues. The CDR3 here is CASSEQDPYEQYF. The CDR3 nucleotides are TGTGCCAGCAGTGAACAGGACCCCTACGAGCAGTACTTC.

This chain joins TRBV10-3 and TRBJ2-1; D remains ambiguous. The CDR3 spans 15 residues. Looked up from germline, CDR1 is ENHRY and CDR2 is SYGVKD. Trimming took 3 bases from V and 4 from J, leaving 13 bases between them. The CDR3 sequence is CAISDVHLEYNEQFF. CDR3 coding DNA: TGTGCCATCAGTGATGTCCACCTAGAGTACAATGAGCAGTTCTTC.

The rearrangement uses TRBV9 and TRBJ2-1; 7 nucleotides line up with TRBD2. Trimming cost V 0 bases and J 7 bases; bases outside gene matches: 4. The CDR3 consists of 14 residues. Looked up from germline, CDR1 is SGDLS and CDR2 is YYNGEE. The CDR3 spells CASSVGEGGNEQFF. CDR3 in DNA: TGTGCCAGCAGCGTAGGCGAGGGAGGGAATGAGCAGTTCTTC.

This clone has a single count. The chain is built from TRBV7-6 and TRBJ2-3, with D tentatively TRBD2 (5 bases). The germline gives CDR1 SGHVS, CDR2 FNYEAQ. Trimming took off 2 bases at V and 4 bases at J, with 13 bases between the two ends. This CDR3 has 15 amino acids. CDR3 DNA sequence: TGTGCCAGCAGCTTACTTGGTGGGAGCCCAGATACGCAGTATTTT. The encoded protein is CASSLLGGSPDTQYF.

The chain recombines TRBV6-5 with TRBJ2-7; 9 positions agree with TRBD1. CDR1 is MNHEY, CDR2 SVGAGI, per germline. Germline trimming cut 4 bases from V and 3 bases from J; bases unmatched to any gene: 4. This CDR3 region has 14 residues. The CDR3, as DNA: TGTGCCAGCAGTTCCCGGGACAGGGTCTACGAGCAGTACTTC. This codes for CASSSRDRVYEQYF.

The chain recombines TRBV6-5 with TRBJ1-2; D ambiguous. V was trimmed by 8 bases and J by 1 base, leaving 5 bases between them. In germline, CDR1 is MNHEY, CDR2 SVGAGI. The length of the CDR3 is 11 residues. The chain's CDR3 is CASSDNYGYTF. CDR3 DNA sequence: TGTGCCAGCTCCGATAACTATGGCTACACCTTC.

CDR3 sequence: CASSMGPLMNTEAFF. The CDR3 DNA reads TGTGCCAGTAGTATGGGGCCCTTAATGAACACTGAAGCTTTCTTT. This chain joins TRBV19 and TRBJ1-1; D is possibly TRBD1 (5 bases). The CDR3 extends over 15 amino acids. Germline CDR1 reads LNHDA; CDR2 reads SQIVND (reference sequence). The V gene lost 3 bases and the J gene lost 0 bases, with 11 bases spanning the gap.

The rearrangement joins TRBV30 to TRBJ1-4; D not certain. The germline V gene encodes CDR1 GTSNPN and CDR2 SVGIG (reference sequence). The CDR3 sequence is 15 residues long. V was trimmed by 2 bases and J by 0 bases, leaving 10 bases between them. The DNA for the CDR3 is TGTGCCTGGAGTCCCCACAGCGCAACTAATGAAAAACTGTTTTTT. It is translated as CAWSPHSATNEKLFF.

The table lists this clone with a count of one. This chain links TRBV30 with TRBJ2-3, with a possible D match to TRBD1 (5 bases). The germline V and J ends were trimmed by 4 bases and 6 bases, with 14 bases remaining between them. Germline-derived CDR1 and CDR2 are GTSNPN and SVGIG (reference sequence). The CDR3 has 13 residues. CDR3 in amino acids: CAWTRWKGDTQYF. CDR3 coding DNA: TGTGCCTGGACCCGATGGAAGGGGGATACGCAGTATTTT.

CDR3 sequence (DNA): TGCGCCAGCAGCCATAGATCCACTGAAGCTTTCTTT. Translating gives CASSHRSTEAFF. This chain connects TRBV4-1 to TRBJ1-1; D is unresolved. CDR3 length: 12 residues. Per the germline V gene, CDR1 is MGHRA and CDR2 is YSYEKL. The V end lost 3 bases, the J end lost 4 bases, and 6 bases lay between the germline ends.

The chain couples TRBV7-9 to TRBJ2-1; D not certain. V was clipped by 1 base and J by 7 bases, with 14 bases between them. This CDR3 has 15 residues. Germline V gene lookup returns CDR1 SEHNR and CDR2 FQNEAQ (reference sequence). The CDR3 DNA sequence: TGTGCCAGCAGCTTAGTAGCAGGATCCTTTAATGAGCAGTTCTTC. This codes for CASSLVAGSFNEQFF.